The entry below gives a single TCR beta chain sequence along with its context. The table lists this clone with a count of one. This receptor's antigen is unknown. The record has no base qualities; no much larger clone is one base away. These data come from a study of blood T cell repertoires in COVID-19 (dated by TCRdb to the early 2020s). Looking at the study overall: The collaborator samples originated in the United States, Italy and Spain and spanned the acute and convalescent phases of COVID-19. HLA class I and class II types, where available, came from metadata supplied by the sample provider rather than from assay-based typing. The repertoires were released in a freely available public database intended as a resource for research on the immune response to SARS-CoV-2. The sample metadata nearly always contained a de-identified subject ID, COVID-19 status, age in years and sex. Deeply sampled blood TCRbeta repertoires from subjects exposed to, actively infected with, or recovered from COVID-19 were included in the dataset. Samples were obtained from the ongoing ImmuneRACE study (first 160 participants) and from 1,254 subjects provided by 6 global collaborators. The prospective study material was composed of cDNA or gDNA derived from T cells, B-cell-depleted T cells, or PBMCs.

Overall study outcomes, separate from this receptor: How much clinical and demographic metadata was included differed by source and by participant, and the metadata was provided uncurated.

In the prospective study, participants were roughly 18 to 95 years old, resided in fewer than 25 geographic areas of the United States, and were enrolled through a virtual design. Cohort assignment in the prospective study relied on participant-reported clinical history from a screening survey and a study questionnaire. For ImmuneRACE Cohort 3, a participant was defined as recovered based on two consecutive negative NP/OP PCR tests, clearance by a healthcare professional, or resolution of symptoms. In the prospective study, whole blood, serum and a nasopharyngeal or oropharyngeal swab were collected from each participant by mobile phlebotomists. Participants in the prospective study had the option to provide additional blood draws and questionnaires over a roughly two-month period. Before DNA extraction, prospective study blood samples were shipped either frozen or at room temperature. TCRbeta CDR3 regions were amplified from genomic DNA by means of the immunoSEQ Assay, a bias-controlled multiplex PCR. The original pipeline was this. Nucleated cell counts per sample were estimated from amplification of reference gene primers within the assay. To quantify the absolute abundance of each unique TCRbeta CDR3 rearrangement, sequence reads were collapsed and filtered. For each sample, productive Simpson clonality was calculated as the square root of Simpson's diversity index across productive rearrangements. The table was pulled from immuneACCESS by TCRdb, which kept in-frame rearrangements only. Such tables lose some clones; where checked, under half of the loss comes from unresolved V genes, and the rest has no known cause. The V and J calls and the clone size are those of that table, but D and trimming were determined from the DNA. The sample data list hundreds of thousands of clones, and around 91% of these were observed just once. The ten largest make up less than 2.5% of the sample.

The germline V gene sets CDR1 to SGHAT and CDR2 to FQNNGV. V and J are trimmed by 3 bases and 6 bases, and the gene matches miss 12 bases of the junction. CDR3 length: 17 amino acids, cysteine to phenylalanine. Only the CDR3 DNA is retained, 51 bases long and in frame from the first base. What was sequenced was PBMCs or T cells enriched from blood (not recorded which). This sequence was found in a woman between 18 and 29 years old who had recovered from COVID-19. The receptor chain draws on TRBV11-2 and TRBJ1-2; the central 11 bases match TRBD1. The DNA sequence is TGTGCCAGCAGCTTCCCGGACAGGGGGCAAGTTCACGATGGCTACACCTTC. Its protein product is CASSFPDRGQVHDGYTF.